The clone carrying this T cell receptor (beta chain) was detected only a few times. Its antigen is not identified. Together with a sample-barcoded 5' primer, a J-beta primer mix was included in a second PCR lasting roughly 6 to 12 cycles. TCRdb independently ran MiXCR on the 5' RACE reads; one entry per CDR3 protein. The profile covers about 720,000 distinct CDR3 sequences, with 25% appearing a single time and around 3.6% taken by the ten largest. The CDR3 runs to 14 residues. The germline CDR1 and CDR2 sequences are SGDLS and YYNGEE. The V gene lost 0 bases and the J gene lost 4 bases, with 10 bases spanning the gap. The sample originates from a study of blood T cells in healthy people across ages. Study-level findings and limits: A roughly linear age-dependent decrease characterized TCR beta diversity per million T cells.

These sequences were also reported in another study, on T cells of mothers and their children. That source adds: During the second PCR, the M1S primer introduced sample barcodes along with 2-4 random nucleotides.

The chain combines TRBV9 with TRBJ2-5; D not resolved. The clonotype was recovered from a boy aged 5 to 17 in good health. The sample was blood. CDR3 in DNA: TGTGCCAGCAGCGTAGGTGTAGGGATAGAGACCCAGTACTTC. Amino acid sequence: CASSVGVGIETQYF.